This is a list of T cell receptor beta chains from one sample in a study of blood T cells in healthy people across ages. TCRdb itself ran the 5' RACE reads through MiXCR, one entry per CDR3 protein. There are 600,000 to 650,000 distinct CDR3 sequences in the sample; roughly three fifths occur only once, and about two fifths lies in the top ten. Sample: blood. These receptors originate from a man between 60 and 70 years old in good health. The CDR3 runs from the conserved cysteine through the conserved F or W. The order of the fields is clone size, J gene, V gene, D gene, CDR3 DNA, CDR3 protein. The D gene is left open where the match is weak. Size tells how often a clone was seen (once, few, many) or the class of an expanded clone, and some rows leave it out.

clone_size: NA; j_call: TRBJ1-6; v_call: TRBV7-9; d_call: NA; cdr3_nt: TGTGCCAGCAGCTTCGGACCCTTAGGACATTCACCCCTCCACTTT; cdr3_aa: CASSFGPLGHSPLHF
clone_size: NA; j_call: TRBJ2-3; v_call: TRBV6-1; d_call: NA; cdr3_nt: TGTGCCAGCAGTGTGACCCGTTTGGATACGCAGTATTTT; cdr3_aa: CASSVTRLDTQYF
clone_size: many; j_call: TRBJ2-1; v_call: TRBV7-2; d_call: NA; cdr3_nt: TGTGCCAGCAGCCCCCTCAGCTCCTACAATGAGCAGTTCTTC; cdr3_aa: CASSPLSSYNEQFF
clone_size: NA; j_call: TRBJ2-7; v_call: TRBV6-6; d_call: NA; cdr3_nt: TGTGCCAGCAGTTCCCCAGGGGCAAAGTTCTACGAGCAGTACTTC; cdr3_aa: CASSSPGAKFYEQYF
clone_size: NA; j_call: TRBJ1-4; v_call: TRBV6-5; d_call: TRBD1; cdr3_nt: TGTGCCAGCAGGCGACAGGGGTGGACTAATGAAAAACTGTTTTTT; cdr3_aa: CASRRQGWTNEKLFF
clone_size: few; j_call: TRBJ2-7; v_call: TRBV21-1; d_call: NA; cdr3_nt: TGTGCCAGCAGCAAGGTCGGGCTAGCGGGGGCCTACGAGCAGTACTTC; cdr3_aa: CASSKVGLAGAYEQYF
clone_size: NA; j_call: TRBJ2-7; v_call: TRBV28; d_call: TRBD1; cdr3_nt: TGTGCCAGCAGTTCCCCCGGGACAGGGGGGATCTACGAGCAGTACTTC; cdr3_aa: CASSSPGTGGIYEQYF
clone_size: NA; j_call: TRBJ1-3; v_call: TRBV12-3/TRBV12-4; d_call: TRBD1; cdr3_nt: TGTGCCAGCAGCGGACAGGGGGCTGGAAACACCATATATTTT; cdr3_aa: CASSGQGAGNTIYF
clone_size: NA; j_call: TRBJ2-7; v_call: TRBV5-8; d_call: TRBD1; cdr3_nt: TGTGCCAGCAGCTCCCGGGACAGGGAAAGCGAGCAGTACTTC; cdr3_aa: CASSSRDRESEQYF
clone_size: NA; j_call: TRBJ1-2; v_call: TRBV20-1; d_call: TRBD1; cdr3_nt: TGCAGTGCTAGGGGGAATCAGGGGGCGAGCTATGGCTACACCTTC; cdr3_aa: CSARGNQGASYGYTF
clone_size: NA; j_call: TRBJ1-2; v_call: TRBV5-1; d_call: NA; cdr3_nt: TGCGCCAGCAGCTTGAGTCCGCAGGGGCCCTATGGCTACACCTTC; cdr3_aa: CASSLSPQGPYGYTF
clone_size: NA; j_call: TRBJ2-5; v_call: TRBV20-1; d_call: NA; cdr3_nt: TGCAGTGCTACCCGACAGACCCAAGAGACCCAGTACTTC; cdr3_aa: CSATRQTQETQYF
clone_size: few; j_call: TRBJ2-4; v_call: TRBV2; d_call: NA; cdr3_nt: TGTGCCAGCAGCGTCGACTTTAAAAACATTCAGTACTTC; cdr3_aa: CASSVDFKNIQYF
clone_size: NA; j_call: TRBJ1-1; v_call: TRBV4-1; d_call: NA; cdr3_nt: TGCGCCAGCAGCCAACCGGGAAACACTGAATCTTTCTTT; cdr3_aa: CASSQPGNTESFF
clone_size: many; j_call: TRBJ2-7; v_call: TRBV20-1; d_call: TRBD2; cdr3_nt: TGCAGTGCTAGGGCTATGACTAGCGCCACCTACGAGCAGTACTTC; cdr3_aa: CSARAMTSATYEQYF
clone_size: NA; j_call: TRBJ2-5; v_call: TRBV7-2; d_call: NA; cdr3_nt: TGTGCCAGCAGCCCTAACTATCTAGAGACCCAGTACTTC; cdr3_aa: CASSPNYLETQYF
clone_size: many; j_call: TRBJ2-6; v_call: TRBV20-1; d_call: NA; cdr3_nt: TGCAGTGCTATTGCTTTCGGGGTCGGGGCCAACGTCCTGACTTTC; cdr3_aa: CSAIAFGVGANVLTF
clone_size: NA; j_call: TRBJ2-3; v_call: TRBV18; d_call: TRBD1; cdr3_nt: TGTGCCAGCTCACCAATACAGGGGGGCACAGATACGCAGTATTTT; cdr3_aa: CASSPIQGGTDTQYF
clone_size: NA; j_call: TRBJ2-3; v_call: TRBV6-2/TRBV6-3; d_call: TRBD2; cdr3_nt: TGTGCCAGCAGGGAATCGAGCGGGGGGTCCGCAGATACGCAGTATTTT; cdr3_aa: CASRESSGGSADTQYF
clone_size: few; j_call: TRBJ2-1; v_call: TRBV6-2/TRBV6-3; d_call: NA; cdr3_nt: TGTGCCAGCTCAGGCAGGGTTAATGAGCAGTTCTTC; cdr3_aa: CASSGRVNEQFF
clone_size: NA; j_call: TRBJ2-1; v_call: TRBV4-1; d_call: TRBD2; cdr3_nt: TGCGCCAGCAGCCAAGTCGGACTAGCGGGGCCTAGCTCCTACAATGAGCAGTTCTTC; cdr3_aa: CASSQVGLAGPSSYNEQFF
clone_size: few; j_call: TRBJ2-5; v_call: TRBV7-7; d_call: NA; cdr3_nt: TGTGCCAGCAGCCAGCGAAGTAGTGGGGTCCAGACCCAGTACTTC; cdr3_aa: CASSQRSSGVQTQYF
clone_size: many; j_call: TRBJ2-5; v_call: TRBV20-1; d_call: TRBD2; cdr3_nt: TGCAGTGCCAATACCGGACTAGCGGGGGGCCAAGAGACCCAGTACTTC; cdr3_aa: CSANTGLAGGQETQYF
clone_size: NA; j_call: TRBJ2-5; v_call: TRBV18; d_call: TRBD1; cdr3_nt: TGTGCCAGCTGGCCGGGACAGGGCCCCCAGTACTTC; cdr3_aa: CASWPGQGPQYF
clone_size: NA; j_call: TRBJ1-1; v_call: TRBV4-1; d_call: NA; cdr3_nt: TGCGCCAGCAGCCAAGAACCCCGGACTGAAGCTTTCTTT; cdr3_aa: CASSQEPRTEAFF
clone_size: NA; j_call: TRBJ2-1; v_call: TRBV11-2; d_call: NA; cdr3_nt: TGTGCCAGCAGCCGGGCGGGGGACAGAGTCCTTAGTCAGCAGTTCTTC; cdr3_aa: CASSRAGDRVLSQQFF
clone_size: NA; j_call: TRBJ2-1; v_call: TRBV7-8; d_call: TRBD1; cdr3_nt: TGTGCCAGCAGCCCAAACAGGGGTCAGTTCTTC; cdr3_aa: CASSPNRGQFF
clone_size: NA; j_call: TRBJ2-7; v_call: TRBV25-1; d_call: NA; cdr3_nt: TGTGCCAGCAGGGCCGGGGCAGGGAGCTCCTACGAGCAGTACTTC; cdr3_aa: CASRAGAGSSYEQYF
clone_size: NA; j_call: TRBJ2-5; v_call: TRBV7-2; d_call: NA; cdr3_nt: TGTGCCAGCAGCTTACAGTCAGGTGGGGAGACCCAGTACTTC; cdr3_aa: CASSLQSGGETQYF
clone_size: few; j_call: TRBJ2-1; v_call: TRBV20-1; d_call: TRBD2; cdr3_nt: TGCAGTGCTAGAGATGGCGGGGGACCCCTTAATGAGCAGTTCTTC; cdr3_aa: CSARDGGGPLNEQFF
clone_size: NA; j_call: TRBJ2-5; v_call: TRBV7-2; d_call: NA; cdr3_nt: TGTGCCAGCAGCCTAGGACAGCTCGAGACCCAGTACTTC; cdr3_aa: CASSLGQLETQYF
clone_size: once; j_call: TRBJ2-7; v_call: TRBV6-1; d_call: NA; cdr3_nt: TGTGCCAGCAGTGAGAGAGCCGAGCAGTACTTC; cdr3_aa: CASSERAEQYF
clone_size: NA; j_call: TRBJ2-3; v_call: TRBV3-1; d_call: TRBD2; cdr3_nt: TGTGCCAGCAGCCGAGCTAGCGGGGGGATTTTGACAGATACGCAGTATTTT; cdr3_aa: CASSRASGGILTDTQYF
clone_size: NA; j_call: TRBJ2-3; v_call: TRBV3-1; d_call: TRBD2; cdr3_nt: TGTGCCAGCAGCCCCCTTCGGGGGGGTGACACAGATACGCAGTATTTT; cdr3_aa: CASSPLRGGDTDTQYF
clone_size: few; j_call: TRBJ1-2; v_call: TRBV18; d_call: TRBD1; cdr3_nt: TGTGCCAGCTCACCAGACAGGGCCCACTATGGCTACACCTTC; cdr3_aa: CASSPDRAHYGYTF